This T cell receptor (beta chain) was profiled in a study of blood T cell repertoires in COVID-19. Data came from immunoSEQ multiplex PCR; TCRdb stores just in-frame clones and leaves some out. The table shows about 74,000 clones, with about 83% occurring only once. This CDR3 is 14 amino acids long. Per germline, CDR1 SGHRS and CDR2 YFSETQ. With 6 bases clipped from V and 5 bases from J, the junction kept 8 bases outside the gene matches. Sequencing was carried out using peripheral blood. The origin of this receptor is a man aged 70-80 years with acute or convalescent COVID-19. This rearrangement joins TRBV5-1 to TRBJ2-5; 9 bases agree with TRBD1. The CDR3 DNA follows: TGCGCCAGCAACCCCGGGACAGGGAGTGAGACCCAGTACTTC. It specifies CASNPGTGSETQYF. Using reference TRBV5-1 and TRBJ2-5 for the parts outside the CDR3, the full variable domain is KAGVTQTPRYLIKTRGQQVTLSCSPISGHRSVSWYQQTPGQGLQFLFEYFSETQRNKGNFPGRFSGRQFSNSRSEMNVSTLELGDSALYLCASNPGTGSETQYFGPGTRLLVL.